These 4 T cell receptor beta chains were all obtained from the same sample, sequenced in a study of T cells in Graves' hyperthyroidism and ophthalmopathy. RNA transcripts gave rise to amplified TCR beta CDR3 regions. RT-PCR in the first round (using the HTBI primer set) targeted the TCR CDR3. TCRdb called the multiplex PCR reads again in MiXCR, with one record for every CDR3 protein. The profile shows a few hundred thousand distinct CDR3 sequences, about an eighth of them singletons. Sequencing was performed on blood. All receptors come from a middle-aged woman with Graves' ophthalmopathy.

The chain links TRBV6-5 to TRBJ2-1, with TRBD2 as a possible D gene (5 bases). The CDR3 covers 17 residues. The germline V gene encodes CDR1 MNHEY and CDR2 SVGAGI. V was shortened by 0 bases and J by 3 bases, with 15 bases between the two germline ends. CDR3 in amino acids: CASSYSGFSGVYNEQFF. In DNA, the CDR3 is TGTGCCAGCAGTTACTCGGGGTTCAGCGGAGTCTACAATGAGCAGTTCTTC.

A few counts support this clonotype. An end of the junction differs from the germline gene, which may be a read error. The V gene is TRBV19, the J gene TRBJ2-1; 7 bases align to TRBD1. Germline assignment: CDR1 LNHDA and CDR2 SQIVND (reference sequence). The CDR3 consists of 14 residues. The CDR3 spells CASEVGQAYSEQFF. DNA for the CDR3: TGTGCCAGTGAGGTCGGACAGGCCTACAGTGAGCAGTTCTTC.

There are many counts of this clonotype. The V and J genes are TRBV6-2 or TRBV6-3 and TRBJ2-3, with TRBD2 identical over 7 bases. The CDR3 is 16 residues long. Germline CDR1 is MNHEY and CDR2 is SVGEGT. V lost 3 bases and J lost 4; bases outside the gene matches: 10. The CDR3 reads CASSYPPGGSPDTQYF. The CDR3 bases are TGTGCCAGCAGTTATCCTCCTGGCGGGAGTCCAGATACGCAGTATTTT.

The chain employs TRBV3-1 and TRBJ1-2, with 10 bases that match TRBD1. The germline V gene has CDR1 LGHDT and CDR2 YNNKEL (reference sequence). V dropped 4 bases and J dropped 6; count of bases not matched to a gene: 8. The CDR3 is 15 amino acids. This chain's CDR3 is CASSPRQGARDGYTF. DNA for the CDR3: TGTGCCAGCAGCCCGCGACAGGGGGCTAGAGATGGCTACACCTTC.